The clone carrying this T cell receptor (beta chain) occurred once. Its antigen remains unknown. The junction differs from germline at one of its ends, possibly a read error. This sample was taken from a study of OX40 agonist ivuxolimab in advanced cancers. On the study more broadly: Those treated in dose escalation had hepatocellular carcinoma, melanoma, renal cell cancer or head and neck cancer.

Study outcomes and limitations: Fewer expanded clones were found on average in CD4+ than in CD8+ T cells.

Autoimmune disease history or systemic immunosuppression was exclusionary. Germline V lookup: CDR1 MNHNS, CDR2 SASEGT. The CDR3 has 17 amino acids. Some clones are missing from TCRdb's copy, which holds only in-frame ones; the method was immunoSEQ multiplex PCR. Altogether under 70,000 clones are present, roughly 85% being singletons, with the ten largest covering over 4%. J is TRBJ1-2 and V is TRBV6-1, with no clear D. Sequenced material: CD4+ or CD8+ T cells sorted from blood, taken in a trial of the OX40 agonist ivuxolimab. This receptor was taken from an adult with an advanced solid tumor such as melanoma, head and neck, liver or kidney cancer. CDR3 bases: TGTGCCAGCAGTGAAAGGGTAGGCAGGATTGCTAACTATGGCCACACCTTC. Its protein is CASSERVGRIANYGHTF.